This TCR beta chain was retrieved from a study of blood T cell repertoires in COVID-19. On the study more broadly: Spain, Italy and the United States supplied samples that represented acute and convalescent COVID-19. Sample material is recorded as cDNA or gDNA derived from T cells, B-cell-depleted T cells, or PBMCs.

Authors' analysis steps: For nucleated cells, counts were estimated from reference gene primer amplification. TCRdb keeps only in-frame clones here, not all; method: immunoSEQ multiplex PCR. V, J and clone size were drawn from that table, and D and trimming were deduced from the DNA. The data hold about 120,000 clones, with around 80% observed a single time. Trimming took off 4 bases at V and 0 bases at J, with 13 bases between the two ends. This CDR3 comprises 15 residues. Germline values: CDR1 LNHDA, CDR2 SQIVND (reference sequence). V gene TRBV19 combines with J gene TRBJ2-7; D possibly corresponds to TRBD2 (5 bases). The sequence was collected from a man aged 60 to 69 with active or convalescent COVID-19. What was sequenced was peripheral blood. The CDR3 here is CASSSSRRSSYEQYF. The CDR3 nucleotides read TGTGCCAGTAGTAGTTCACGGAGGAGCTCCTACGAGCAGTACTTC. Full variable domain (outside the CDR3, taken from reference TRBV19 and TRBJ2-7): DGGITQSPKYLFRKEGQNVTLSCEQNLNHDAMYWYRQDPGQGLRLIYYSQIVNDFQKGDIAEGYSVSREKKESFPLTVTSAQKNPTAFYLCASSSSRRSSYEQYFGPGTRLTVT.